This paragraph covers one T cell receptor (beta chain) sequence. Its antigen is currently unknown. The sample comes from a study of T cell responses to AZD1222 COVID-19 vaccine. Findings and caveats of the study: Reports say nearly half of spike-specific TCRs go after unmutated variant regions.

The CDR3 has 14 amino acids. CDR1 and CDR2 (germline): LGHDT, YNNKEL (reference sequence). V lost 4 bases and J lost 7, with 16 bases in between. Some clones are missing from TCRdb's copy, which holds only in-frame ones; the method was immunoSEQ multiplex PCR. There are about 66,000 clones in the sample; roughly nine tenths occur only once, and roughly 17% lies in the top ten. This chain uses TRBV3-1 (or the pseudogene TRBV3-2) with TRBJ2-5; no clear D. The material sequenced was peripheral blood, taken on day 0 of AZD1222 vaccination. This clonotype originated in an adult in good health. The CDR3 region is CASSPQRADRTQYF. CDR3 sequence (DNA): TGTGCCAGCAGCCCTCAAAGGGCGGACCGGACCCAGTACTTC.